One and the same sample provided the 32 T cell receptor beta chains below, sequenced in a study of T cells after yellow fever vaccination. TCRdb independently ran MiXCR on the 5' RACE reads; one entry per CDR3 protein. This table has fewer than 400,000 distinct CDR3 sequences, around 10% appearing once. This material consisted of CD4+ T cells sorted from PBMCs, taken 45 days after the yellow fever booster vaccination. These receptor sequences come from a man between 18 and 35 years old who received the YFV17D yellow fever vaccine.

The chain links TRBV5-1 to TRBJ2-3; 10 positions match TRBD2. V trimming: 2 bases; J trimming: 0 bases; junction bases outside the gene matches: 9. Germline V gene lookup returns CDR1 SGHRS and CDR2 YFSETQ. The CDR3 spans 18 residues. This CDR3 is CASSLPSGGLSSTDTQYF. CDR3 sequence (DNA): TGCGCCAGCAGCTTACCTAGCGGGGGCCTTTCTAGCACAGATACGCAGTATTTT.

The chain couples TRBV6-2 or TRBV6-3 to TRBJ2-1; TRBD2 matches 8 bases. The ends lost 7 bases at V and 9 bases at J; junction bases unmatched: 8. This CDR3 spans 13 amino acids. Looked up from germline, CDR1 is MNHEY and CDR2 is SVGEGT. The CDR3, as DNA: TGTGCCAGCAAGGAGCGGGGGAGAGGTGAGCAGTTCTTC. It specifies CASKERGRGEQFF.

This clonotype showed up many times. The chain is built from TRBV7-8 and TRBJ2-5; D unclear. Trimming removed 8 bases at V and 5 bases at J, with 12 bases between. The CDR3 extends over 12 amino acids. Germline CDR1 reads SGHVS; CDR2 reads FQNEAQ. This chain's CDR3 is CASGRGPETQYF. Here the CDR3 DNA reads TGTGCCAGCGGCCGCGGTCCGGAGACCCAGTACTTC.

This clonotype occurred once. J is TRBJ2-3 and V is TRBV10-3; 7 bases line up with TRBD2. CDR1 and CDR2 from the germline V gene are ENHRY and SYGVKD. Losses at the gene ends were 10 bases for V and 6 bases for J; bases not matched to a gene: 13. The CDR3 contains 14 residues. CDR3 sequence (DNA): TGTGCCACCCAGGAGTGGGAGGGTGGGGATACGCAGTATTTT. This encodes CATQEWEGGDTQYF.

This chain connects TRBV12-3 or TRBV12-4 to TRBJ1-4; 9 positions match TRBD1. This CDR3 has 14 residues. V lost 6 bases, J lost 7 bases, and 6 bases stayed unmatched. The CDR3 sequence: CASRGYRGREKLFF. The CDR3 DNA is TGTGCCAGCAGGGGATACAGGGGGCGTGAAAAACTGTTTTTT.

This clonotype was detected a few times. The J gene is TRBJ2-1, the V gene TRBV7-2; D is possibly TRBD2 (6 bases). The CDR3 is 17 residues long. Germline-derived CDR1 and CDR2 are SGHTA and FQGNSA. V was trimmed by 1 base and J by 5 bases, leaving 18 bases between them. The CDR3 DNA follows: TGTGCCAGCAGCTTAGGGGGACCGGGACTGACCCACAATGAGCAGTTCTTC. Translated: CASSLGGPGLTHNEQFF. The complete variable domain, with remaining parts taken from reference TRBV7-2 and TRBJ2-1, reads GAGVSQSPSNKVTEKGKDVELRCDPISGHTALYWYRQSLGQGLEFLIYFQGNSAPDKSGLPSDRFSAERTGGSVSTLTIQRTQQEDSAVYLCASSLGGPGLTHNEQFFGPGTRLTVL.

The V call is TRBV4-3, the J call TRBJ1-2, with 7 bases matching TRBD1. The trim removed 1 base at V and 8 bases at J, leaving 10 bases unmatched. This CDR3 spans 15 amino acids. Germline CDR1 is LGHNA and CDR2 is YSLEER. The chain's CDR3 is CASSQAPGQWEGYTF. CDR3 nucleotides: TGCGCCAGCAGCCAAGCACCGGGACAGTGGGAGGGCTACACCTTC.

There are many counts of this clonotype. One end of the junction varies from germline; a read error may be responsible. V usage is TRBV7-7 and J usage is TRBJ2-5; a weak D match, TRBD1 (5 bases). The CDR3 runs 13 residues. Germline V gives CDR1 SSHAT, CDR2 FNYEAQ (reference sequence). CDR3 loop: CASSWTIQETQYF. The CDR3 DNA follows: TGTGCTAGCAGCTGGACAATCCAAGAGACCCAGTACTTC.

Here the CDR3 DNA reads TGTGCCAGCAGCGTAGGGGTTGAGGGGGGGGCGGTCCCTTCGCAGTATTTT. Its translation: CASSVGVEGGAVPSQYF. V is TRBV9 and J is TRBJ2-3; TRBD2 might be the D (7 bases). The CDR3 has 17 amino acids. Germline V gene data show CDR1 as SGDLS and CDR2 as YYNGEE. Trimming removed 0 bases from V and 10 bases from J, with 24 bases in between.

There are many counts of this clonotype. V gene TRBV20-1 combines with J gene TRBJ1-2; tentative D call: TRBD1 (5 bases). Germline V CDR1 and CDR2: DFQATT, SNEGSKA (reference sequence). The V end was cut by 0 bases, the J end by 4 bases, with 12 bases between. The CDR3 sequence is 14 residues long. CDR3 DNA sequence: TGCAGTGCTAGAGATATACAGGAGATCTATGGCTACACCTTC. Encoded protein: CSARDIQEIYGYTF.

The rearrangement links TRBV25-1 to TRBJ1-4; TRBD1 agrees at 9 bases. This CDR3 has 15 amino acids. Germline CDR1 is MGHDK and CDR2 is SYGVNS. J gave up 5 bases and V 4 bases, and 5 bases lay outside the gene matches. The CDR3 spells CASSAPGQGNEKLFF. Written as DNA, the CDR3 is TGTGCCAGCAGTGCTCCGGGACAGGGAAATGAAAAACTGTTTTTT.

V and J are TRBV6-5 and TRBJ1-5, with D unresolved. The CDR3 consists of 14 residues. V lost 5 bases and J lost 5, with 13 bases in between. Per germline, CDR1 MNHEY and CDR2 SVGAGI. The CDR3 DNA sequence: TGTGCCAGCAGTCCGGCGCTTGGGCATCAGCCCCAGCATTTT. This codes for CASSPALGHQPQHF.

The table lists this clonotype with many counts. The chain links TRBV18 to TRBJ2-3; 11 positions match TRBD2. The CDR3 covers 16 residues. J gave up 3 bases and V 2 bases, and 4 bases lay outside the gene matches. CDR1 is KGHSH, CDR2 LQKENI, per germline. The CDR3: CASSPGTSGATDTQYF. CDR3 sequence (DNA): TGTGCCAGCTCACCAGGGACTAGCGGCGCGACAGATACGCAGTATTTT.

The chain is built from TRBV10-3 and TRBJ2-1, with 10 bases that match TRBD1. The CDR3 sequence is 14 residues long. Trimming at V came to 6 bases and at J to 8 bases, leaving 7 bases not matched to a gene. Germline loops: CDR1 ENHRY, CDR2 SYGVKD. The CDR3 spells CAIRPGQGRDEQFF. The CDR3 coding sequence is TGTGCCATCAGACCGGGACAGGGGAGGGATGAGCAGTTCTTC.

This clonotype was counted a few times. This sequence joins TRBV7-7 and TRBJ2-6; D is perhaps TRBD1 (6 bases). Per germline, CDR1 SSHAT and CDR2 FNYEAQ (reference sequence). Trimming pared 1 base from V and 0 bases from J, leaving 13 bases between. The CDR3 extends over 18 amino acids. The CDR3 region is CASSLVAAGVSGANVLTF. CDR3 in DNA: TGTGCCAGCAGCTTAGTTGCGGCAGGGGTCTCTGGGGCCAACGTCCTGACTTTC. The whole variable domain, remainder taken from reference TRBV7-7 and TRBJ2-6, is GAGVSQSPRYKVTKRGQDVTLRCDPISSHATLYWYQQALGQGPEFLTYFNYEAQPDKSGLPSDRFSAERPEGSISTLTIQRTEQRDSAMYRCASSLVAAGVSGANVLTFGAGSRLTVL.

This clonotype was seen many times. The J gene is TRBJ2-7, the V gene TRBV7-2; D remains unclear. The CDR3 totals 13 residues. The germline V and J ends were trimmed by 3 bases and 1 base, with 7 bases remaining between them. CDR1 is SGHTA, CDR2 FQGNSA, per germline. The chain's CDR3 is CASSFTSSYEQYV. CDR3 DNA: TGTGCCAGCAGCTTTACCTCATCCTACGAGCAGTACGTC.

This clonotype was seen a handful of times. This sequence joins TRBV10-3 and TRBJ2-1, with 8 bases matching TRBD1. This CDR3 comprises 18 residues. Trimming at V came to 6 bases and at J to 0 bases, leaving 13 bases not matched to a gene. Germline CDR1 and CDR2: ENHRY and SYGVKD. CDR3 coding DNA: TGTGCCATCAGCGCCGGGACAGGTCCCCCGAGCTCCTACAATGAGCAGTTCTTC. It translates to CAISAGTGPPSSYNEQFF.

At least ten counts were recorded for this clonotype. The rearrangement links TRBV7-9 to TRBJ2-5, with D maybe TRBD2 (6 bases). The germline CDR1 and CDR2 sequences are SEHNR and FQNEAQ (reference sequence). Trimming removed 5 bases from V and 4 bases from J, with 11 bases in between. The CDR3 sequence is 13 residues long. As DNA, the CDR3 is TGTGCCAGCAGCGCGGGAAGTGGAGAGACCCAGTACTTC. Its protein product is CASSAGSGETQYF. Full variable domain (outside the CDR3, taken from reference TRBV7-9 and TRBJ2-5): DTGVSQNPRHKITKRGQNVTFRCDPISEHNRLYWYRQTLGQGPEFLTYFQNEAQLEKSRLLSDRFSAERPKGSFSTLEIQRTEQGDSAMYLCASSAGSGETQYFGPGTRLLVL.

This clonotype was counted between two and nine times. This rearrangement joins TRBV7-8 to TRBJ1-5; D may be TRBD1 (6 bases). This CDR3 has 15 amino acids. Germline CDR1 and CDR2: SGHVS and FQNEAQ. Trimming cost V 1 base and J 3 bases, with 10 bases left between them. The CDR3 is CASSLGRGANQPQHF. For the CDR3, the DNA is TGTGCCAGCAGCTTAGGTAGGGGGGCCAATCAGCCCCAGCATTTT.

There are a few counts of this clonotype. V and J are TRBV5-1 and TRBJ1-1; weak D call: TRBD1 (5 bases). The germline V gene has CDR1 SGHRS and CDR2 YFSETQ. V was shortened by 3 bases and J by 1 base, with 13 bases between the two germline ends. The CDR3 is made up of 15 amino acids. The CDR3: CASSWDGQPNTEAFF. CDR3 DNA sequence: TGCGCCAGCAGCTGGGACGGCCAGCCGAACACTGAAGCTTTCTTT.

The V call is TRBV6-1, the J call TRBJ1-1; D call uncertain. Germline V CDR1 and CDR2: MNHNS, SASEGT. This CDR3 comprises 14 residues. V lost 2 bases to trimming and J lost 7 bases, with 14 bases between them. The CDR3 bases are TGTGCCAGCAGTGAATTGTTCTTGGGCAGTGAAGCTTTCTTT. Its protein product is CASSELFLGSEAFF.

This clonotype was seen repeatedly, ten times or more. The chain combines TRBV15 with TRBJ1-1, with 7 positions matching TRBD1. The CDR3 has 13 residues. V lost 3 bases, J lost 4 bases, and 2 bases stayed unmatched. The germline V gene encodes CDR1 LNHNV and CDR2 YYDKDF (reference sequence). The CDR3 DNA reads as TGTGCCACCAGCAGCCAGGGGGGCACTGAAGCTTTCTTT. Translating gives CATSSQGGTEAFF.

The chain uses TRBV5-6 and TRBJ1-3; D is uncertain. CDR1 is SGHDT, CDR2 YYEEEE, per germline. CDR3 length: 15 amino acids. Trimming cost V 1 base and J 4 bases, with 12 bases left between them. CDR3: CASSLYEASGNTIYF. The CDR3 bases are TGTGCCAGCAGCTTGTACGAGGCCTCCGGAAACACCATATATTTT.

The rearrangement joins TRBV5-1 to TRBJ2-6; weak D call: TRBD1 (5 bases). The CDR3 length is 17 residues. In germline, CDR1 is SGHRS, CDR2 YFSETQ. Deletions cut 1 base from V and 1 base from J, with 12 bases between. The CDR3 bases are TGCGCCAGCAGCTTGAGCACGCAGGGATCTGGGGCCAACGTCCTGACTTTC. This sequence encodes CASSLSTQGSGANVLTF.

This clonotype was counted ten times or more. The chain employs TRBV6-6 and TRBJ1-1; D is uncertain. This CDR3 contains 14 residues. The V end was cut by 4 bases, the J end by 3 bases, with 12 bases between. The germline CDR1 and CDR2 sequences are MNHNY and SVGAGI (reference sequence). The CDR3 region is CASSFQASDTEAFF. CDR3 nucleotide sequence: TGTGCCAGCAGTTTCCAGGCTAGCGACACTGAAGCTTTCTTT.

The rearrangement joins TRBV5-1 to TRBJ2-1; 7 bases match TRBD2. The CDR3 is made up of 15 amino acids. V gave up 1 base and J gave up 6 bases; unmatched junction bases: 7. CDR1 is SGHRS, CDR2 YFSETQ, per germline. DNA of the CDR3: TGCGCCAGCAGCTTGTCACTAGCGCAGTCCAATGAGCAGTTCTTC. Its protein is CASSLSLAQSNEQFF.

This clonotype was seen only a few times. The genes are TRBV7-3 and TRBJ2-2; D is perhaps TRBD2 (6 bases). Looked up from germline, CDR1 is SGHTA and CDR2 is FQGTGA. V was cut by 4 bases and J by 7 bases, with 10 bases left in between. The CDR3 has 13 amino acids. The CDR3 protein is CASSSSGVGELFF. The CDR3 DNA follows: TGTGCCAGCAGCTCCTCGGGGGTCGGGGAGCTGTTTTTT. Drawing the rest from reference TRBV7-3 and TRBJ2-2, the complete variable domain is GAGVSQTPSNKVTEKGKYVELRCDPISGHTALYWYRQSLGQGPEFLIYFQGTGAADDSGLPNDRFFAVRPEGSVSTLKIQRTERGDSAVYLCASSSSGVGELFFGEGSRLTVL.

This rearrangement joins TRBV6-5 to TRBJ1-6, with TRBD1 identical over 7 bases. CDR3 length: 17 amino acids. CDR1 is MNHEY, CDR2 SVGAGI, per germline. With V trimmed by 5 bases and J by 2 bases, 9 bases remained unmatched. The CDR3 nucleotides are TGTGCCAGCAGTCGCACTAAGGGGGCGGCCTATAATTCACCCCTCCACTTT. It codes for CASSRTKGAAYNSPLHF.

The chain carries TRBV12-3 or TRBV12-4 and TRBJ1-5; D is possibly TRBD1 (5 bases). This CDR3 is built from 14 residues. The germline V and J ends were trimmed by 6 bases and 4 bases, with 13 bases remaining between them. The CDR3 bases are TGTGCCAGCAGCCTGGGGCAGGTAAATCAGCCCCAGCATTTT. This encodes CASSLGQVNQPQHF.

This chain joins TRBV10-3 and TRBJ2-1, with 8 nucleotides matching TRBD2. The ends lost 3 bases at V and 0 bases at J; junction bases unmatched: 10. Per the germline V gene, CDR1 is ENHRY and CDR2 is SYGVKD. CDR3 length equals 18 residues. CDR3 amino acids: CAISDVGAGGSSYNEQFF. The CDR3 DNA reads TGTGCCATCAGTGACGTAGGCGCGGGGGGATCCTCCTACAATGAGCAGTTCTTC.

The chain has TRBV5-1 and TRBJ2-1, with TRBD2 as a possible D gene (7 bases). V gave up 1 base and J gave up 5 bases, with 10 bases separating them. The CDR3 length is 14 residues. The V gene's germline CDR1 is SGHRS and CDR2 YFSETQ. This chain's CDR3 is CASSLPGGHNEQFF. The CDR3 DNA reads TGCGCCAGCAGCTTGCCGGGGGGCCACAATGAGCAGTTCTTC.

The table lists this clonotype with a few counts. The junction departs from germline at one end; a sequencing error may be responsible. This rearrangement joins TRBV2 to TRBJ1-6; 7 bases fit TRBD1. The CDR3 totals 14 residues. Per germline, CDR1 SNHLY and CDR2 FYNNEI. In DNA form, the CDR3 reads TGTGCCAGCAGGGAAGGCAGGGGGAATTCACCCCTCCACTTT. Translated, it gives CASREGRGNSPLHF.